This T cell receptor (beta chain) was captured by sequencing in a study of control samples from healthy donors and cancer patients. The germline V and J ends were trimmed by 3 bases and 12 bases, with 12 bases remaining between them. The CDR3 length is 12 residues. The method was immunoSEQ multiplex PCR; TCRdb's version includes in-frame clones alone and lacks a portion of them. The sample includes fewer than 90,000 clones, 94% of them seen just once. V and J are TRBV12-3 or TRBV12-4 and TRBJ1-3; D may be TRBD1 (5 bases). The receptor comes from a woman aged 40-49 years in good health. Material: blood. Written as DNA, the CDR3 is TGTGCCAGCAGTTTGACCTGGGGCCTCATATATTTT. Amino acid sequence: CASSLTWGLIYF.